This TCR beta chain was retrieved from a study of blood T cell repertoires in COVID-19. Study background: T cells, B-cell-depleted T cells, or PBMCs provided the cDNA or gDNA that served as material.

The V gene lost 6 bases and the J gene lost 7 bases, with 10 bases spanning the gap. CDR1 and CDR2 (germline): PRHDT, FYEKMQ (reference sequence). This CDR3 contains 12 residues. How the authors handled the data: It was from reference gene primer amplification that nucleated cell counts were estimated. Sequencing was performed with immunoSEQ multiplex PCR; in TCRdb, only in-frame clones are kept and a portion is missing. That table furnishes V, J and clone size, whereas the DNA furnished D and trimming. Of over 150,000 clones detected, roughly 80% appear once; the ten largest clones hold around 12%. The V and J genes are TRBV13 and TRBJ2-1; D call uncertain. This receptor was identified in a woman older than 75 with COVID-19, enrolled during active disease. The sample comprised peripheral blood. CDR3 DNA: TGTGCCAGCAGTTCGGAGAGGAATGAGCAGTTCTTC. It translates to CASSSERNEQFF.